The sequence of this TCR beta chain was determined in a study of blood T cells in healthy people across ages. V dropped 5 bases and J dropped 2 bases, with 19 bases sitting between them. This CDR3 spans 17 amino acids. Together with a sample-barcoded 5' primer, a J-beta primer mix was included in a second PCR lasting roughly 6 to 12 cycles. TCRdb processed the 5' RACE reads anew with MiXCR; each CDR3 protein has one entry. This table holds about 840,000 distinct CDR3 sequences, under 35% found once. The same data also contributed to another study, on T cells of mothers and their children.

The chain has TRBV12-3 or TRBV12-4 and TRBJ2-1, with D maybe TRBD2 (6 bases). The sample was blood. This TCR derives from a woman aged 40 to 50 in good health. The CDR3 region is CASSTQASGRTYNEQFF. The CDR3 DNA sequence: TGTGCCAGCAGTACCCAAGCCTCGGGGAGGACCTACAATGAGCAGTTCTTC.